The 21 T cell receptor beta chains listed next were all sequenced from one sample in a study of blood T cell repertoires in COVID-19. Profiled with immunoSEQ multiplex PCR; TCRdb holds only in-frame clones, not every one. The table includes about 220,000 clones, 70% to 90% detected once. Sequencing used peripheral blood. Receptor source: a human donor in a cohort sampled during active COVID-19.

V is TRBV11-2 and J is TRBJ2-1; TRBD2 matches 7 bases. J lost 4 bases, V lost 5 bases, and 8 bases had no gene match. Germline CDR1 and CDR2: SGHAT and FQNNGV. This CDR3 is built from 15 residues. The CDR3 sequence: CASSRKRDTYNEQFF. The CDR3 bases are TGTGCCAGCAGCAGAAAGCGGGATACTTACAATGAGCAGTTCTTC. Drawing the rest from reference TRBV11-2 and TRBJ2-1, the complete variable domain is EAGVAQSPRYKIIEKRQSVAFWCNPISGHATLYWYQQILGQGPKLLIQFQNNGVVDDSQLPKDRFSAERLKGVDSTLKIQPAKLEDSAVYLCASSRKRDTYNEQFFGPGTRLTVL.

This chain uses TRBV7-2 with TRBJ2-3; 9 bases agree with TRBD2. Germline loops: CDR1 SGHTA, CDR2 FQGNSA. This CDR3 comprises 18 residues. Trimming at V came to 2 bases and at J to 0 bases, leaving 9 bases not matched to a gene. The DNA of the CDR3 is TGTGCCAGCAGCTTAACTTCGACTAGCGGTCTTAGCACAGATACGCAGTATTTT. Its translation: CASSLTSTSGLSTDTQYF.

V and J are TRBV5-1 and TRBJ2-7, with a tentative D call TRBD1 (8 bases). CDR1 is SGHRS, CDR2 YFSETQ, per germline. The CDR3 consists of 14 residues. Trimming took off 4 bases at V and 6 bases at J, with 17 bases between the two ends. The CDR3 loop is CASSLADRAGEQYF. The CDR3 nucleotides are TGCGCCAGCAGCCTAGCGGACAGGGCGGGCGAGCAGTACTTC.

The V and J genes are TRBV10-3 and TRBJ2-1; D perhaps matches TRBD2 (6 bases). V lost 2 bases and J 5 bases, leaving 22 bases between the germline ends. Germline V gene data show CDR1 as ENHRY and CDR2 as SYGVKD. This CDR3 region has 18 residues. The CDR3 is CAISEGRGWDPHDNEQFF. The CDR3 DNA reads TGTGCCATCAGTGAGGGGCGGGGTTGGGACCCTCATGACAATGAGCAGTTCTTC.

The rearrangement joins TRBV18 to TRBJ2-5, with D tentatively TRBD1 (5 bases). The CDR3 has 14 residues. The germline CDR1 and CDR2 sequences are KGHSH and LQKENI. Trimming removed 2 bases at V and 2 bases at J, with 9 bases between. CDR3: CASSPGAAQETQYF. As DNA, the CDR3 is TGTGCCAGCTCACCAGGGGCAGCACAAGAGACCCAGTACTTC.

The V gene is TRBV5-4, the J gene TRBJ2-5; D might be TRBD1 (5 bases). Germline V gene data show CDR1 as SGHNT and CDR2 as YYREEE (reference sequence). Trimming removed 3 bases from V and 5 bases from J, with 14 bases in between. This CDR3 region has 14 residues. The CDR3 sequence: CASSSVGPRETQYF. CDR3 DNA sequence: TGTGCCAGCAGCTCTGTGGGGCCCAGGGAGACCCAGTACTTC. The full variable domain, rest sourced from reference TRBV5-4 and TRBJ2-5, is ETGVTQSPTHLIKTRGQQVTLRCSSQSGHNTVSWYQQALGQGPQFIFQYYREEENGRGNFPPRFSGLQFPNYSSELNVNALELDDSALYLCASSSVGPRETQYFGPGTRLLVL.

This clone was observed a handful of times. This may be a read error: a much more frequent sequence differs by one nucleotide. The rearrangement joins TRBV7-9 to TRBJ1-1, with D possibly matching TRBD1 (5 bases). The CDR3 extends over 13 amino acids. The V end was cut by 0 bases, the J end by 4 bases, with 6 bases between. Germline CDR1 SEHNR, CDR2 FQNEAQ (reference sequence). The CDR3 sequence is CASSLAGATEAFF. In DNA form, the CDR3 reads TGTGCCAGCAGCTTAGCAGGGGCCACTGAAGCTTTCTTT.

V and J are TRBV7-2 and TRBJ2-7, with TRBD1 matching 10 bases. Unmatched junction bases numbered 19, after V lost 7 bases and J lost 7 bases. This CDR3 is 17 amino acids long. The germline V gene encodes CDR1 SGHTA and CDR2 FQGNSA. CDR3 DNA: TGTGCCAGCACCATCCCCCCCGGGACAGGGGAAGCGGGGGAGCAGTACTTC. This gives the protein CASTIPPGTGEAGEQYF.

The chain recombines TRBV28 with TRBJ2-7; TRBD2 agrees at 8 bases. Per germline, CDR1 MDHEN and CDR2 SYDVKM. Trimming removed 6 bases from V and 2 bases from J; junction bases left unmatched: 15. The CDR3 runs to 17 residues. The CDR3: CASSLAPFTSGAYEQYF. The CDR3 bases are TGTGCCAGCAGCTTAGCGCCCTTTACTAGCGGAGCCTACGAGCAGTACTTC. The full variable domain, in which reference TRBV28 and TRBJ2-7 provide the parts outside the CDR3, is DVKVTQSSRYLVKRTGEKVFLECVQDMDHENMFWYRQDPGLGLRLIYFSYDVKMKEKGDIPEGYSVSREKKERFSLILESASTNQTSMYLCASSLAPFTSGAYEQYFGPGTRLTVT.

J is TRBJ1-2 and V is TRBV12-3 or TRBV12-4, with D maybe TRBD1 (6 bases). Trimming pared 7 bases from V and 5 bases from J, leaving 11 bases between. This CDR3 region has 12 residues. The CDR3 reads CASTTGQYGYTF. In DNA, the CDR3 is TGTGCCAGCACTACAGGGCAATATGGCTACACCTTC.

This chain joins TRBV30 and TRBJ1-6, with 7 bases fitting TRBD1. Germline V gene data show CDR1 as GTSNPN and CDR2 as SVGIG (reference sequence). Trimming cost V 1 base and J 9 bases; bases outside gene matches: 3. CDR3 size: 13 residues. Here the CDR3 reads CAWSGTGGSPLHF. The CDR3 region has the DNA TGTGCCTGGAGTGGGACAGGAGGTTCACCCCTCCACTTT.

This CDR3 is CAWSKRGSNEKLFF. The CDR3, as DNA: TGTGCCTGGAGCAAACGGGGTTCTAATGAAAAACTGTTTTTT. The chain links TRBV30 to TRBJ1-4; D is ambiguous. The V gene's germline CDR1 is GTSNPN and CDR2 SVGIG (reference sequence). The CDR3 loop spans 14 amino acids. Deletions cut 3 bases from V and 3 bases from J, with 11 bases between.

This clone was found once. The chain employs TRBV5-4 and TRBJ2-7, with D possibly TRBD1 on 5 matching bases. This CDR3 is built from 15 residues. V was shortened by 6 bases and J by 0 bases, with 16 bases between the two germline ends. Germline V gene sequence: CDR1 SGHNT, CDR2 YYREEE (reference sequence). The CDR3 protein is CASTSTGEVSYEQYF. As DNA, the CDR3 is TGTGCCAGCACCTCAACAGGTGAGGTCTCCTACGAGCAGTACTTC.

The chain links TRBV28 to TRBJ2-1, with TRBD1 matching over 8 bases. This CDR3 is 14 amino acids long. J was trimmed by 0 bases and V by 5 bases; bases with no gene match: 0. Per germline, CDR1 MDHEN and CDR2 SYDVKM. In DNA, the CDR3 is TGTGCCAGCAGTACAGGGGGCTCCTACAATGAGCAGTTCTTC. This encodes CASSTGGSYNEQFF.

As DNA, the CDR3 is TGTGCCAGCAGTTCCCCCGCAGGGGGAGAAGAAGATACGCAGTATTTT. Residues: CASSSPAGGEEDTQYF. J is TRBJ2-3 and V is TRBV28; 7 bases line up with TRBD1. V was clipped by 4 bases and J by 5 bases; unmatched bases: 12. The CDR3 sequence is 16 residues long. CDR1 MDHEN and CDR2 SYDVKM come from the germline V gene. Full variable domain (remainder filled in from reference TRBV28 and TRBJ2-3): DVKVTQSSRYLVKRTGEKVFLECVQDMDHENMFWYRQDPGLGLRLIYFSYDVKMKEKGDIPEGYSVSREKKERFSLILESASTNQTSMYLCASSSPAGGEEDTQYFGPGTRLTVL.

The V call is TRBV11-2, the J call TRBJ1-3, with D tentatively TRBD1 (6 bases). V lost 4 bases and J 0 bases, leaving 13 bases between the germline ends. Germline assignment: CDR1 SGHAT and CDR2 FQNNGV. The CDR3 length is 16 residues. This chain's CDR3 is CASSSLEGDSGNTIYF. The CDR3 nucleotides read TGTGCCAGCAGCTCGCTTGAGGGGGACTCTGGAAACACCATATATTTT.

The chain joins TRBV11-3 to TRBJ2-2, with 7 positions matching TRBD1. CDR3 length equals 15 residues. Germline CDR1 SGHNT, CDR2 YENEEA. J gave up 7 bases and V 5 bases, and 10 bases lay outside the gene matches. In DNA form, the CDR3 reads TGTGCCAGCAGCCCTCCACAGGGGCGGAACGGGGAGCTGTTTTTT. Translating gives CASSPPQGRNGELFF.

DNA of the CDR3: TGTGCCATCAGCGCGGGACAGGGGTTATACGAGCAGTACTTC. Amino acids: CAISAGQGLYEQYF. The V gene is TRBV10-3, the J gene TRBJ2-7, with 10 nucleotides matching TRBD1. Germline V gene lookup returns CDR1 ENHRY and CDR2 SYGVKD. V shed 6 bases, J shed 4 bases, and the junction held 6 bases outside the gene matches. CDR3 size: 14 residues.

This chain uses TRBV28 with TRBJ2-1, with 7 bases matching TRBD2. The trim removed 6 bases at V and 7 bases at J, leaving 12 bases unmatched. Germline assignment: CDR1 MDHEN and CDR2 SYDVKM. The CDR3 covers 15 residues. CDR3 in DNA: TGTGCCAGCAGCCCTAATTTTGACGGGAGGAATGAGCAGTTCTTC. Translating it yields CASSPNFDGRNEQFF.

The chain uses TRBV19 and TRBJ1-5; 8 bases map to TRBD1. Trimming cost V 9 bases and J 7 bases; bases outside gene matches: 5. Germline CDR1 is LNHDA and CDR2 is SQIVND (reference sequence). This CDR3 is built from 12 residues. Written as DNA, the CDR3 is TGTGCCAGCAAGGACAGGGAGCAGCCCCAGCATTTT. Translation gives CASKDREQPQHF.

The chain carries TRBV6-5 and TRBJ1-1; D is possibly TRBD1 (6 bases). Trimming took off 5 bases at V and 4 bases at J, with 14 bases between the two ends. Germline V gene lookup returns CDR1 MNHEY and CDR2 SVGAGI. The CDR3 runs 14 residues. This chain's CDR3 is CASSPARGGTEAFF. The CDR3 coding sequence is TGTGCCAGCAGTCCGGCCCGAGGGGGCACTGAAGCTTTCTTT.